The 11 T cell receptor beta chains below come from one sample, sequenced in a study of shared clonotypes between healthy human individuals. CD45RO-negative CD8 cells positively selected for CCR7 made up the naive population, which excluded terminally differentiated effector memory CD45RA+ cells. Data came from immunoSEQ multiplex PCR; TCRdb stores just in-frame clones and leaves some out. The sample records roughly 2.1 million clones, about 93% being singletons. Sequenced: naive CD8+ T cells from PBMCs. The receptors here all came from a young man in good health. Some clones in this sample may be carry-over from other donors' samples.

The CDR3 DNA sequence: TGTGCCAGCAGCTTAAAGTCCTTTACCTATGGCTACACCTTC. Translating gives CASSLKSFTYGYTF. The genes are TRBV7-9 and TRBJ1-2; D gene ambiguous. Trimming cost V 2 bases and J 4 bases, with 11 bases left between them. CDR3 length: 14 residues. The germline V gene encodes CDR1 SEHNR and CDR2 FQNEAQ (reference sequence).

The chain employs TRBV7-2 and TRBJ2-5, with D perhaps matching TRBD1 or TRBD2 (5 bases each). This CDR3 is 14 amino acids long. The germline V and J ends were trimmed by 3 bases and 4 bases, with 12 bases remaining between them. Looked up from germline, CDR1 is SGHTA and CDR2 is FQGNSA. CDR3 in DNA: TGTGCCAGCAGCTTGGGGGATTCGTCAGAGACCCAGTACTTC. This encodes CASSLGDSSETQYF.

V gene TRBV9 combines with J gene TRBJ2-7, with 8 nucleotides matching TRBD2. J was trimmed by 1 base and V by 4 bases; bases with no gene match: 4. The CDR3 is made up of 14 amino acids. Germline V gene lookup returns CDR1 SGDLS and CDR2 YYNGEE. CDR3 nucleotide sequence: TGTGCCAGCAGCCTACGACTAGCGTCCTACGAGCAGTACTTC. Its protein product is CASSLRLASYEQYF.

This rearrangement joins TRBV25-1 to TRBJ1-1; D gene uncertain. The CDR3 spans 13 residues. V was shortened by 2 bases and J by 10 bases, with 14 bases between the two germline ends. Per germline, CDR1 MGHDK and CDR2 SYGVNS. The CDR3 sequence: CASSELREPGAFF. CDR3 in DNA: TGTGCCAGCAGTGAACTGAGGGAGCCAGGAGCTTTCTTT.

The chain recombines TRBV27 with TRBJ2-1; no reliable D call. V lost 6 bases to trimming and J lost 2 bases, with 17 bases between them. CDR1 MNHEY and CDR2 SMNVEV come from the germline V gene (reference sequence). The CDR3 is 16 amino acids. The CDR3 bases are TGTGCCAGCAGGGCCGGGCGAGGAAGCGCCTACAATGAGCAGTTCTTC. It yields the protein CASRAGRGSAYNEQFF.

As concerns this clone: Other nucleotide sequences in the sample specify the same CDR3. The rearrangement joins TRBV2 to TRBJ2-5; either TRBD1 or TRBD2 may supply D (7 bases each). The CDR3 is made up of 14 amino acids. The V end was cut by 3 bases, the J end by 2 bases, with 10 bases between. Germline V gene sequence: CDR1 SNHLY, CDR2 FYNNEI. The CDR3: CASSDRGGQETQYF. CDR3 DNA sequence: TGTGCCAGCAGTGACAGGGGGGGGCAAGAGACCCAGTACTTC.

The CDR3, as DNA: TGTGCCAGCAGTTTATCAGTGGGGGGGAATGAGCAGTTCTTC. This encodes CASSLSVGGNEQFF. The chain employs TRBV28 and TRBJ2-1; 7 positions agree with TRBD2. CDR1 and CDR2 from the germline V gene are MDHEN and SYDVKM. The CDR3 contains 14 residues. The V and J ends lost 1 base and 7 bases, in that order; junction bases with no gene match: 4.

As to this clone: At the DNA level, this CDR3 is encoded by other sequences in the same sample as well. The CDR3 coding sequence is TGTGCCAGCAGCGTAGGCGCGGACTCCTACGAGCAGTACTTC. It specifies CASSVGADSYEQYF. The rearrangement links TRBV9 to TRBJ2-7; no clear D gene. V was pared by 0 bases and J by 0 bases, with 7 bases between. Germline CDR1 and CDR2: SGDLS and YYNGEE. The CDR3 totals 14 residues.

The genes are TRBV21-1 and TRBJ1-5; no DNA check was done on the table's D call, TRBD1. TRBV21-1 is shown as a pseudogene. The length of the CDR3 is 15 residues. The CDR3 DNA follows: TGTGCCAGCAGCAAACCGGGACAGGGGTCTCAGCCCCAGCATTTT. Protein sequence: CASSKPGQGSQPQHF.

The rearrangement joins TRBV27 to TRBJ1-5; D not certain. This CDR3 region has 15 residues. Germline V gives CDR1 MNHEY, CDR2 SMNVEV (reference sequence). The V gene lost 7 bases and the J gene lost 0 bases, with 13 bases spanning the gap. CDR3: CASMLAHNSNQPQHF. Here the CDR3 DNA reads TGTGCCAGCATGCTGGCGCACAATAGCAATCAGCCCCAGCATTTT.

Points on this clone: The likely explanation is a read error, given a far larger clone one base away. The sample carries other DNA sequences with the same CDR3. The chain links TRBV11-1 to TRBJ1-1; unclear D gene. Germline CDR1 is SGHAT and CDR2 is FQDESV (reference sequence). Trimming removed 1 base at V and 1 base at J, with 4 bases between. The CDR3 length is 13 residues. CDR3 DNA: TGTGCCAGCAGCTTAGGGGGGAACACTGAAGCTTTCTTT. This sequence encodes CASSLGGNTEAFF.